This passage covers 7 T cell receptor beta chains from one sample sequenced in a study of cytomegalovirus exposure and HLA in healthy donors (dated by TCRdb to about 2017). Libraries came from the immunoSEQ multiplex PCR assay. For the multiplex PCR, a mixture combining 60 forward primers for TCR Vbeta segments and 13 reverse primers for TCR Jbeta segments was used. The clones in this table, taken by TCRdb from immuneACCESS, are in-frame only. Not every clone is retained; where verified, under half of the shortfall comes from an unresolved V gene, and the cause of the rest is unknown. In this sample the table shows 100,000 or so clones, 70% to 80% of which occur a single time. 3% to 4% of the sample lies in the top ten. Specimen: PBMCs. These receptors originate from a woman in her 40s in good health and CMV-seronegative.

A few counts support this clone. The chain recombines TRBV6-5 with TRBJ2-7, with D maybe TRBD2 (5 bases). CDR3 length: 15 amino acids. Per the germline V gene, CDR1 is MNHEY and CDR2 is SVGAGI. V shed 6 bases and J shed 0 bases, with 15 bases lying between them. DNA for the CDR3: TGTGCCAGCAGCCCCGGGGAGCGGCCCTCCTACGAGCAGTACTTC. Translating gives CASSPGERPSYEQYF.

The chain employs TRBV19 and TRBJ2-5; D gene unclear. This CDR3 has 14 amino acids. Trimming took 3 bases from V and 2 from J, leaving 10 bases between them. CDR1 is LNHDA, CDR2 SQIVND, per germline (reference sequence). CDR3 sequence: CASSILGQQETQYF. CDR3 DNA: TGTGCCAGTAGTATCCTGGGCCAACAAGAGACCCAGTACTTC.

The CDR3 sequence: CASSLRTSGIPYEQYF. In DNA form, the CDR3 reads TGTGCCAGCAGCCTTCGGACTAGCGGAATCCCTTACGAGCAGTACTTC. V usage is TRBV7-2 and J usage is TRBJ2-7; 10 bases align to TRBD2. Trimming at V came to 5 bases and at J to 4 bases, leaving 11 bases not matched to a gene. Germline CDR1 is SGHTA and CDR2 is FQGNSA. The CDR3 extends over 16 amino acids.

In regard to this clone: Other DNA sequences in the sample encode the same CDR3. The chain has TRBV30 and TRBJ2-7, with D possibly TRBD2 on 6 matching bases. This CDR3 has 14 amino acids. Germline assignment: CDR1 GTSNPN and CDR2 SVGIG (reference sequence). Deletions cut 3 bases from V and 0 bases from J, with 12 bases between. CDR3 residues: CAWRALASSYEQYF. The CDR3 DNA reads TGTGCCTGGAGAGCCCTAGCGAGCTCCTACGAGCAGTACTTC. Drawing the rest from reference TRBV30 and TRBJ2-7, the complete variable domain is SQTIHQWPATLVQPVGSPLSLECTVEGTSNPNLYWYRQAAGRGLQLLFYSVGIGQISSEVPQNLSASRPQDRQFILSSKKLLLSDSGFYLCAWRALASSYEQYFGPGTRLTVT.

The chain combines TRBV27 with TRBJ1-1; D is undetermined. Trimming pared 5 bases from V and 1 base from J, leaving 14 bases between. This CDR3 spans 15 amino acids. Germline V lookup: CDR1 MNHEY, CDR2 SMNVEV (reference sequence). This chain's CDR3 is CASSLSQIRNTEAFF. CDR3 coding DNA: TGTGCCAGCAGTCTCTCTCAGATTCGGAACACTGAAGCTTTCTTT.

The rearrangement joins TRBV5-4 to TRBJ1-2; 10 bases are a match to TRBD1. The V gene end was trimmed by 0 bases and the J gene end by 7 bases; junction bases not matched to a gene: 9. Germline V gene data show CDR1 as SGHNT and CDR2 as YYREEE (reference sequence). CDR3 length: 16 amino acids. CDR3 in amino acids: CASSLGGTGERGGYTF. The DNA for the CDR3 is TGTGCCAGCAGCTTGGGTGGGACAGGGGAACGTGGTGGCTACACCTTC. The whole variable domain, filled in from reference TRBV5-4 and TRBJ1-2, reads ETGVTQSPTHLIKTRGQQVTLRCSSQSGHNTVSWYQQALGQGPQFIFQYYREEENGRGNFPPRFSGLQFPNYSSELNVNALELDDSALYLCASSLGGTGERGGYTFGSGTRLTVV.

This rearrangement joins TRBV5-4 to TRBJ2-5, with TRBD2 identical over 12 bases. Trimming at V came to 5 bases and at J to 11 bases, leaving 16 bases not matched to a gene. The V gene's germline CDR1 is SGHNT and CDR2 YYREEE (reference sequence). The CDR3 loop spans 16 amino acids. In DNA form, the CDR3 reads TGTGCCAGCAGAGCCACCGGGACTAGCGGGCGTGGGGAGCAGTACTTC. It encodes CASRATGTSGRGEQYF.